The rows below give T cell receptor beta chains drawn from one sample of a study of beta chain features in type 1 diabetes. Sequencing used immunoSEQ multiplex PCR; TCRdb keeps in-frame clones, though not all of them. The repertoire holds some 240,000 clones, with approximately 11% as singletons. The sequencing sample was made of central memory CD4+ T cells from blood. These receptors originate from a man aged 18 to 29 in good health. CDR3s include the opening cysteine and the closing phenylalanine or tryptophan. Fields, in order: V gene, clone size, D gene, J gene, CDR3 protein, CDR3 DNA. D genes are given only for firm matches. The listing skips clone size in some rows; elsewhere it reads once, few, many or a size class.

TRBV2	.	.	TRBJ2-7	CASSHTDPYEQYF	TGTGCCAGCAGTCATACGGACCCCTACGAGCAGTACTTC
TRBV30	.	.	TRBJ2-7	CAWSRLGGGGYEQYF	TGTGCCTGGAGCCGGTTAGGGGGAGGAGGCTACGAGCAGTACTTC
TRBV27	few	TRBD2	TRBJ2-1	CASSPRTGRSNEQFF	TGTGCCAGCAGTCCACGCACCGGGAGGAGCAATGAGCAGTTCTTC
TRBV5-6	few	.	TRBJ2-7	CASLYPDPYEQYF	TGTGCCAGCCTATATCCGGATCCCTACGAGCAGTACTTC
TRBV30	few	.	TRBJ1-1	CAWSQLLGTEAFF	TGTGCCTGGAGTCAACTCCTCGGTACTGAAGCTTTCTTT
TRBV6-1	.	TRBD1	TRBJ1-5	CASSRRQGALEPQHF	TGTGCCAGCAGTCGCCGACAGGGGGCTTTGGAGCCCCAGCATTTT
TRBV28	.	TRBD1	TRBJ2-7	CASIGQGTYEQYF	TGTGCCAGCATAGGACAGGGCACCTACGAGCAGTACTTC
TRBV7-2	.	.	TRBJ2-7	CASTFGPSYEQYF	TGTGCCAGCACCTTCGGTCCTTCCTACGAGCAGTACTTC
TRBV27	.	TRBD2	TRBJ2-5	CASSSSTSGSGETQYF	TGTGCCAGCAGTTCCTCGACTAGCGGGAGTGGAGAGACCCAGTACTTC
TRBV7-2	.	.	TRBJ1-4	CASSLGRGGEKLFF	TGTGCCAGCAGCTTAGGCAGGGGCGGAGAAAAACTGTTTTTT
TRBV19	few	.	TRBJ2-3	CASSLRDGSIAWTDTQYF	TGTGCCAGTAGTCTCCGGGACGGAAGCATCGCATGGACAGATACGCAGTATTTT
TRBV29-1	.	.	TRBJ2-3	CSVDRTGDTQYF	TGCAGCGTTGACAGAACGGGGGATACGCAGTATTTT
TRBV29-1	few	.	TRBJ2-5	CSAPRAGGKTQYF	TGCAGCGCCCCTCGGGCAGGGGGGAAGACCCAGTACTTC
TRBV18	.	.	TRBJ2-7	CASSPPGVSEQYF	TGTGCCAGCTCACCACCTGGGGTGAGCGAGCAGTACTTC
TRBV9	many	TRBD1	TRBJ2-4	CASSGRDRGNIQYF	TGTGCCAGCAGCGGCCGGGACAGGGGGAACATTCAGTACTTC
TRBV7-2	.	.	TRBJ2-7	CASSLGGSPYEQYF	TGTGCCAGCAGCTTAGGTGGGAGCCCCTACGAGCAGTACTTC
TRBV2	few	.	TRBJ2-1	CASSETSDSAYNEQFF	TGTGCCAGCAGTGAAACGTCCGACAGTGCCTACAATGAGCAGTTCTTC
TRBV27	many	TRBD1	TRBJ1-5	CASRLDRNQPQHF	TGTGCCAGCAGGTTGGACAGGAATCAGCCCCAGCATTTT
TRBV19	many	TRBD2	TRBJ2-5	CASSIAGGRRETQYF	TGTGCCAGTAGTATAGCGGGAGGGCGGCGGGAGACCCAGTACTTC
TRBV7-2	few	.	TRBJ2-1	CASSSTGLLYNEQFF	TGTGCCAGCAGCTCCACGGGACTCCTATACAATGAGCAGTTCTTC
TRBV15	many	.	TRBJ2-1	CATSRDLAVRQQQFF	TGTGCCACCAGCAGAGATCTGGCAGTCCGCCAACAGCAGTTCTTC
TRBV4-2	.	.	TRBJ2-3	CASSPRTTSDTQYF	TGTGCCAGCAGCCCAAGGACCACATCAGATACGCAGTATTTT
TRBV9	few	TRBD2	TRBJ2-1	CASSPTSGSSYNEQFF	TGTGCCAGCAGCCCGACTAGCGGGAGCTCCTACAATGAGCAGTTCTTC
TRBV19	many	.	TRBJ2-7	CASSMGTNYEQYF	TGTGCCAGTAGTATGGGCACTAACTACGAGCAGTACTTC
TRBV4-2	once	TRBD1	TRBJ1-4	CASRGQGDGNEKLFF	TGTGCCAGCAGGGGACAGGGGGATGGTAATGAAAAACTGTTTTTT
TRBV30	.	TRBD1	TRBJ1-4	CAWGTGQSGREKLFF	TGTGCCTGGGGGACAGGCCAAAGTGGCCGAGAAAAACTGTTTTTT
TRBV5-6	.	.	TRBJ2-7	CASSSGYEQYF	TGTGCCAGCAGCTCGGGCTACGAGCAGTACTTC
TRBV27	few	TRBD2	TRBJ2-7	CASSFGLAGSYEQYF	TGTGCCAGCAGTTTTGGACTAGCGGGATCCTACGAGCAGTACTTC
TRBV4-2	.	TRBD2	TRBJ2-1	CASSQVSGRADEQFF	TGTGCCAGCAGCCAAGTTAGCGGGAGGGCCGATGAGCAGTTCTTC
TRBV4-2	.	TRBD2	TRBJ2-1	CASSQERLAGVAEQFF	TGTGCCAGCAGCCAAGAGAGGCTAGCGGGAGTAGCTGAGCAGTTCTTC
TRBV25-1	many	.	TRBJ2-5	CASSGPGAAQYF	TGTGCCAGCAGTGGCCCCGGGGCGGCCCAGTACTTC
TRBV2	few	.	TRBJ1-1	CASSASASNTEAFF	TGTGCCAGCAGTGCGTCAGCCTCCAACACTGAAGCTTTCTTT
TRBV28	many	.	TRBJ2-5	CASNIGGQETQYF	TGTGCCAGCAATATTGGTGGCCAAGAGACCCAGTACTTC
TRBV6-5	few	.	TRBJ2-5	CASSLMLGSQETQYF	TGTGCCAGCAGTCTTATGCTTGGCAGCCAAGAGACCCAGTACTTC
TRBV11-2	.	TRBD2	TRBJ2-1	CASSADLAGGRNEQFF	TGTGCCAGCAGCGCCGATCTAGCGGGAGGGAGGAATGAGCAGTTCTTC
TRBV10-3	few	TRBD1	TRBJ2-7	CAISMDRVTYEQYF	TGTGCCATCAGCATGGACAGGGTAACCTACGAGCAGTACTTC
TRBV10-3	.	.	TRBJ2-7	CATRGSAALAEQYF	TGTGCCACCCGGGGTAGCGCGGCCCTCGCCGAGCAGTACTTC
TRBV5-6	many	.	TRBJ1-2	CASTVGSNYGYTF	TGTGCCAGCACCGTGGGATCTAACTATGGCTACACCTTC
TRBV7-2	.	TRBD1	TRBJ2-5	CASSLDRGGETQYF	TGTGCCAGCAGCTTAGACAGGGGCGGAGAGACCCAGTACTTC
TRBV5-1	.	TRBD2	TRBJ2-3	CASTPGSGKDTQYF	TGCGCCAGCACCCCGGGTAGCGGGAAGGATACGCAGTATTTT
TRBV7-2	.	.	TRBJ1-5	CASSVGKNQPQHF	TGTGCCAGCAGCGTAGGGAAGAATCAGCCCCAGCATTTT
TRBV6-1	many	TRBD2	TRBJ2-1	CAGTSGSDNEQFF	TGTGCCGGCACTAGCGGGAGCGACAATGAGCAGTTCTTC
TRBV9	once	.	TRBJ1-1	CASSVGQSAEAFF	TGTGCCAGCAGCGTAGGACAGTCAGCGGAAGCTTTCTTT
TRBV29-1	.	TRBD2	TRBJ2-7	CSVSGTSGSFYEQYF	TGCAGCGTTTCCGGGACTAGCGGGAGTTTCTACGAGCAGTACTTC